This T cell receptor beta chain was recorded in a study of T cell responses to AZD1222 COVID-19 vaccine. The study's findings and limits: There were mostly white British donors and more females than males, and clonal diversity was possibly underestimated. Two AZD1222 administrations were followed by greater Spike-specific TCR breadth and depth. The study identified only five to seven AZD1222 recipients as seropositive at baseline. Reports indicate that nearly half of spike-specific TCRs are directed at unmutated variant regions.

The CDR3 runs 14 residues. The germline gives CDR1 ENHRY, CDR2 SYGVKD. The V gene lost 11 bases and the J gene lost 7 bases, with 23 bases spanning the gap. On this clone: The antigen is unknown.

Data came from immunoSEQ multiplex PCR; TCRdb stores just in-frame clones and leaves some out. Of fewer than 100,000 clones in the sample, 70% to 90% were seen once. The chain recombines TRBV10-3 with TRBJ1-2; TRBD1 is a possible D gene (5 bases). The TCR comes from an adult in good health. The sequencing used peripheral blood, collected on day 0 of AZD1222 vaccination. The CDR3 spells CALGGGTFIGGYTF. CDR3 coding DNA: TGTGCCCTTGGCGGGGGAACCTTTATAGGTGGCTACACCTTC.